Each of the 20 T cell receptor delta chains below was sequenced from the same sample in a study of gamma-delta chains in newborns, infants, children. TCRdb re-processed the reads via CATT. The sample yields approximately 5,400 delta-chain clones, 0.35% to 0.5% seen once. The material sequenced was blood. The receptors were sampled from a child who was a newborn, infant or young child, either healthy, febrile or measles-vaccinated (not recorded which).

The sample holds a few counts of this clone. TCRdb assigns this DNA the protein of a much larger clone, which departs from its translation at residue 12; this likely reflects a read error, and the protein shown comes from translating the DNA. The CDR3 loop is CACDPLSSLTAHLFF. The CDR3 DNA reads as TGTGCCTGTGACCCTCTCTCCTCTTTGACAGCACACCTCTTCTTT. The J gene call is TRDJ2, but no V gene call exists. The CDR3 is 15 amino acids.

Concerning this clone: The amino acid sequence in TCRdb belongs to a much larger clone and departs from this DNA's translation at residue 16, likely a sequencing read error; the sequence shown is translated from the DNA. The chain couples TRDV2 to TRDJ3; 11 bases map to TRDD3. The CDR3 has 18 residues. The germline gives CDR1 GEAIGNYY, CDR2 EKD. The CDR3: CACDTLGDSSWDTRQVFF. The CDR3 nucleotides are TGTGCCTGTGACACACTGGGGGATAGCTCCTGGGACACCCGACAGGTGTTTTTC.

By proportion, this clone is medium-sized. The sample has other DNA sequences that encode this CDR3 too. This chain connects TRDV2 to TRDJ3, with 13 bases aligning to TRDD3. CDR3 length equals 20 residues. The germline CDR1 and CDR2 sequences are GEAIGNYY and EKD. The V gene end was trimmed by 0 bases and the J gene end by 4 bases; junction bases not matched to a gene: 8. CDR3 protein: CACDTVTGGYARWDTRQMFF. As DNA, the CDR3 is TGTGCCTGTGACACCGTGACTGGGGGATACGCGAGGTGGGACACCCGACAGATGTTTTTC.

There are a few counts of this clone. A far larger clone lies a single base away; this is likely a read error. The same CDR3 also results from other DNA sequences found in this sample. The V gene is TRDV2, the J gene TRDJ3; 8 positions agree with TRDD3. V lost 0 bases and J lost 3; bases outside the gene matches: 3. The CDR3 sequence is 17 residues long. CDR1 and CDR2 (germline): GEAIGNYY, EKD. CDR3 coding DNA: TGTGCCTGTGACACCACTGGGGGGTACTGGGACACCCGACAGATGTTTTTC. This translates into CACDTTGGYWDTRQMFF.

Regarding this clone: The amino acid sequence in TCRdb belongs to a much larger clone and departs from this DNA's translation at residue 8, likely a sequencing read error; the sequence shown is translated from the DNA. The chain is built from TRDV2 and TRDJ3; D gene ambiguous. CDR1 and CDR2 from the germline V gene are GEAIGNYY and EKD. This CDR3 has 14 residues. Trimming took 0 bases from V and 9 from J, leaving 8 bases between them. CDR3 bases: TGTGCCTGTGACACCCGCTGGAGCACCCGACAGATGTTTTTC. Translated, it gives CACDTRWSTRQMFF.

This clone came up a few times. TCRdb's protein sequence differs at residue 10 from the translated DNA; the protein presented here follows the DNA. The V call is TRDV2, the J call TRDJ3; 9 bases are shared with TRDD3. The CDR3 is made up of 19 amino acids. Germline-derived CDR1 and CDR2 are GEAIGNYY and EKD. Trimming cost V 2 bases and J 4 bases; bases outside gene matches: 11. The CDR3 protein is CACDKVLGDASWDTRQMFF. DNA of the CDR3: TGTGCCTGTGACAAAGTACTGGGGGACGCCTCGTGGGACACCCGACAGATGTTTTTC.

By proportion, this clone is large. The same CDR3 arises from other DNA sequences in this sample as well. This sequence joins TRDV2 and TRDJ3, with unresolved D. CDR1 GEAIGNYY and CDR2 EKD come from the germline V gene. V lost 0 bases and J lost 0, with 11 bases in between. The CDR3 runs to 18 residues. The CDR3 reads CACDTDRPSSWDTRQMFF. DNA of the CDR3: TGTGCCTGTGACACCGATCGACCCAGCTCCTGGGACACCCGACAGATGTTTTTC.

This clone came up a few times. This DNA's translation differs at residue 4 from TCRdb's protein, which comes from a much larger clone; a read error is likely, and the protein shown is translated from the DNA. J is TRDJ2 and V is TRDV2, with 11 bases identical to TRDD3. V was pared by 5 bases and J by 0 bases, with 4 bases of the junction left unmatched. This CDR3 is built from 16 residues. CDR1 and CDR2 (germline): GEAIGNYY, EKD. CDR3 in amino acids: CACGILGDTLTAQLFF. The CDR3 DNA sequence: TGTGCCTGTGGCATACTGGGGGATACTTTGACAGCACAACTCTTCTTT.

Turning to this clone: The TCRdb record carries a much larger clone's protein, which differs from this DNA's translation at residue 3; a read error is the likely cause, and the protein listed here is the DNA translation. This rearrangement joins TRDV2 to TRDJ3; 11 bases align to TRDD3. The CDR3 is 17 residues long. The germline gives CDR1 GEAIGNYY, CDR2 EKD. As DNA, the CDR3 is TGTGCCCGTGACACCACTGGGGGATACTGGGACACCCGACAGATGTTTTTC. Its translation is CARDTTGGYWDTRQMFF.

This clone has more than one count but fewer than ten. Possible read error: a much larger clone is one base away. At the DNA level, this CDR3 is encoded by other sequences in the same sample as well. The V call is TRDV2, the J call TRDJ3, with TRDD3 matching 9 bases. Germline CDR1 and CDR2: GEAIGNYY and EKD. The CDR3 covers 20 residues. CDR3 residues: CACDTITGGPSSWDTRQMFF. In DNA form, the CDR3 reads TGTGCCTGTGACACCATAACTGGGGGACCAAGCTCCTGGGACACCCGACAGATGTTCTTC.

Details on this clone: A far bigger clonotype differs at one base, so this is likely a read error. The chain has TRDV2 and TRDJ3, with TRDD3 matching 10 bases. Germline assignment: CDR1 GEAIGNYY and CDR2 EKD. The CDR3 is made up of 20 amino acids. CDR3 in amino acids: CACDYSTGGFSSWDTQQMFF. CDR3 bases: TGTGCCTGTGATTACTCTACTGGGGGATTTAGCTCCTGGGACACCCAACAGATGTTTTTC.

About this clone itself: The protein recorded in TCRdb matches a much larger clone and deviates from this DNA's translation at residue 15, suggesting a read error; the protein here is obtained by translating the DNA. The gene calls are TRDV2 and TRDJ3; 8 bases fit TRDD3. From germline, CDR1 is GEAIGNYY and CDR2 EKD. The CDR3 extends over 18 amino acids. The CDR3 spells CACDTGGSSSWDTRRMFF. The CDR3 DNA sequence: TGTGCCTGTGACACTGGGGGATCAAGCTCCTGGGACACCCGACGGATGTTTTTC.

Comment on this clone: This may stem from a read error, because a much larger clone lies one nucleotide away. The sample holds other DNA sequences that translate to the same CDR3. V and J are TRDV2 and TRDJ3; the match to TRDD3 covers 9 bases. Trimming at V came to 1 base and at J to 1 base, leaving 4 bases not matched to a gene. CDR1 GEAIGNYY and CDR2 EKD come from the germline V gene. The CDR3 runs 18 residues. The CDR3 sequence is CACDTLGIRSWDTRQMFF. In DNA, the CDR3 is TGTGCCTGTGACACTCTGGGGATACGTTCCTGGGACACCCGACAGATGTTTTTC.

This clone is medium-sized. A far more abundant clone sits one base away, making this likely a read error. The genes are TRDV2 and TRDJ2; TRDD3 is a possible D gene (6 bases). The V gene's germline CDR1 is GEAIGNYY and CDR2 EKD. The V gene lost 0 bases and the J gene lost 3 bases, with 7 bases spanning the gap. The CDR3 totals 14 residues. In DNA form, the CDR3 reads TGTGCCTGTGACACCCGGGGGATGACAGCACAACTCTTCTTT. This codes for CACDTRGMTAQLFF.

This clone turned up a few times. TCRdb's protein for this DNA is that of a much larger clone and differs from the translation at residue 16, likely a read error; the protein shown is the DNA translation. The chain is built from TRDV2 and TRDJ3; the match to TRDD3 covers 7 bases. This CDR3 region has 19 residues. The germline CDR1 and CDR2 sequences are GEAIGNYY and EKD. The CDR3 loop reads CACDTAGGIRLWDTRRMFF. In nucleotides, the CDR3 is TGTGCCTGTGACACCGCTGGGGGGATCCGTCTCTGGGACACCCGACGGATGTTTTTC.

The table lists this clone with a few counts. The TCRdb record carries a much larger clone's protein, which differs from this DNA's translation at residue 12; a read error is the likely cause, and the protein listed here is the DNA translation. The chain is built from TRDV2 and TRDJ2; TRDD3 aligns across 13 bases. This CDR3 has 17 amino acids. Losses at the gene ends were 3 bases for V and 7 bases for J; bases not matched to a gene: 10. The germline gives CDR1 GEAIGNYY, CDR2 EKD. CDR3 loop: CACDLLGDTPMKAQLFF. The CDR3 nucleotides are TGTGCCTGTGACTTACTGGGGGATACGCCGATGAAAGCACAACTCTTCTTT.

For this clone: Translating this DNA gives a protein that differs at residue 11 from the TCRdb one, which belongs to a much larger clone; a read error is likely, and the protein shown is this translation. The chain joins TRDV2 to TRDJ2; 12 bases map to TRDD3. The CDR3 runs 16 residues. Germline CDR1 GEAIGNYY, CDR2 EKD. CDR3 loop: CACDILGDTLKAQLFF. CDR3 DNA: TGTGCCTGTGACATACTGGGGGATACTTTGAAAGCACAACTCTTCTTT.

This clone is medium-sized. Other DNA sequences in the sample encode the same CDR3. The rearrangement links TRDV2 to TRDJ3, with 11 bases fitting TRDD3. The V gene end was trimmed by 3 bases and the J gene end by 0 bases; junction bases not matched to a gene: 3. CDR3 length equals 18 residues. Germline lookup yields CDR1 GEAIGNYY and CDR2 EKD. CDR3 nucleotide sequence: TGTGCCTGTGACCGTACTGGGGGATACTCCTGGGACACCCGACAGATGTTTTTC. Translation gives CACDRTGGYSWDTRQMFF.

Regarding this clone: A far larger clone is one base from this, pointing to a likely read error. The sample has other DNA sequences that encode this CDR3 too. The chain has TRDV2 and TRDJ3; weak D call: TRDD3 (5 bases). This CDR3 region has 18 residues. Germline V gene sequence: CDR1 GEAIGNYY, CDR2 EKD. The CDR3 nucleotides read TGTGCCTGTGATGGGGTGTGGTCGAGCTCCTGGGACACCCGACAGATGTTCTTC. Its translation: CACDGVWSSSWDTRQMFF.

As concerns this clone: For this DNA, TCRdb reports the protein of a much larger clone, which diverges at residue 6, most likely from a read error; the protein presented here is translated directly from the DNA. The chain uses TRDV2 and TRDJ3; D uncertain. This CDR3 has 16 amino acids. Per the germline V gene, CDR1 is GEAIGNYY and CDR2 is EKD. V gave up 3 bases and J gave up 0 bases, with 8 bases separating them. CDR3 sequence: CACDWESSWDTRQMFF. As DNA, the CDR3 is TGTGCCTGTGACTGGGAAAGCTCCTGGGACACCCGACAGATGTTTTTC.